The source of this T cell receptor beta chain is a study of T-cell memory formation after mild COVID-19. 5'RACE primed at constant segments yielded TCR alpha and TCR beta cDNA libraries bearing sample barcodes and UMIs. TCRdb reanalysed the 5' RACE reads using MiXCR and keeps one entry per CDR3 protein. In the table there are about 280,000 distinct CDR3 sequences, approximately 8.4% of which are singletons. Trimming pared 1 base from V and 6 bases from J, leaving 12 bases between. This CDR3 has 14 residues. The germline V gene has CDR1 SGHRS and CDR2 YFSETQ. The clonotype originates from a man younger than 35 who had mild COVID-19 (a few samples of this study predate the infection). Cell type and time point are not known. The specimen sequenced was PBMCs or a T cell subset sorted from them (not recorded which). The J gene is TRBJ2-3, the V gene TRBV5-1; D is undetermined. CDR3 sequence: CASSLKTTGDTQYF. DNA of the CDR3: TGCGCCAGCAGCTTGAAGACCACTGGGGATACGCAGTATTTT.